These 32 T cell receptor beta chains share one sample of origin, sequenced in a study of T cells after yellow fever vaccination. TCRdb re-called the 5' RACE reads through MiXCR, storing one row per CDR3 protein. This table holds 620,000 or so distinct CDR3 sequences, 17% found once. The sequenced sample was PBMCs, obtained around 5 days after the first yellow fever vaccination. These receptors originate from a man aged 18 to 35 who received the YFV17D yellow fever vaccine.

This clonotype has more than one count but fewer than ten. J is TRBJ1-3 and V is TRBV4-3; D is uncertain. Deletions cut 6 bases from V and 0 bases from J, with 15 bases between. Germline-derived CDR1 and CDR2 are LGHNA and YSLEER. The CDR3 extends over 16 amino acids. This CDR3 is CASSHASDHSGNTIYF. The CDR3 nucleotides read TGCGCCAGCAGTCACGCGAGCGATCACTCTGGAAACACCATATATTTT.

V gene TRBV7-9 combines with J gene TRBJ2-7; TRBD1 or TRBD2 may be the D gene (6 bases each). Between the trimmed V and J ends, which lost 1 base and 2 bases, there was a span of 12 bases. CDR1 and CDR2 from the germline V gene are SEHNR and FQNEAQ (reference sequence). The CDR3 has 15 residues. Here the CDR3 DNA reads TGTGCCAGCAGCTTAGGTCGGAGGGGGGCCTACGAGCAGTACTTC. Residues: CASSLGRRGAYEQYF.

The chain is built from TRBV5-1 and TRBJ2-3; no firm D call. The V gene lost 4 bases and the J gene lost 1 base, with 13 bases spanning the gap. Germline V gives CDR1 SGHRS, CDR2 YFSETQ. The CDR3 runs to 15 residues. Written as DNA, the CDR3 is TGCGCCAGCAGCCGCGAAATAGCTGGCACAGATACGCAGTATTTT. Its protein is CASSREIAGTDTQYF.

This clonotype was counted between two and nine times. The J gene is TRBJ2-7, the V gene TRBV7-9, with 10 bases fitting TRBD1. The CDR3 contains 14 residues. Trimming cost V 3 bases and J 3 bases; bases outside gene matches: 2. Germline assignment: CDR1 SEHNR and CDR2 FQNEAQ (reference sequence). In nucleotides, the CDR3 is TGTGCCAGCAGCTTCCGGGACAGGGGCTACGAGCAGTACTTC. It yields the protein CASSFRDRGYEQYF.

V usage is TRBV24-1 and J usage is TRBJ2-2; 9 bases are shared with TRBD2. Per germline, CDR1 KGHDR and CDR2 SFDVKD. The junction had 6 bases not matched to a gene; V was cut back by 5 bases and J by 3 bases. The length of the CDR3 is 16 residues. CDR3 in DNA: TGTGCCACCAGTGCCGGGCTAGCGGGGTACACCGGGGAGCTGTTTTTT. Amino acids: CATSAGLAGYTGELFF.

CDR3 amino acids: CASSPLRGGPETQYF. CDR3 DNA: TGTGCCAGCTCCCCGCTGCGGGGGGGCCCGGAGACCCAGTACTTC. The chain is built from TRBV27 and TRBJ2-5; TRBD2 aligns across 9 bases. Trimming cost V 8 bases and J 5 bases; bases outside gene matches: 12. The length of the CDR3 is 15 residues. Germline V CDR1 and CDR2: MNHEY, SMNVEV (reference sequence).

The DNA for the CDR3 is TGCGCCAGCAGCTTGGCTCTTGGGTCCGGGGAGCTGTTTTTT. Translating gives CASSLALGSGELFF. The chain combines TRBV5-1 with TRBJ2-2; D unclear. CDR3 length: 14 residues. Trimming took off 0 bases at V and 6 bases at J, with 9 bases between the two ends. The germline V gene encodes CDR1 SGHRS and CDR2 YFSETQ. The whole variable domain, filled in from reference TRBV5-1 and TRBJ2-2, reads KAGVTQTPRYLIKTRGQQVTLSCSPISGHRSVSWYQQTPGQGLQFLFEYFSETQRNKGNFPGRFSGRQFSNSRSEMNVSTLELGDSALYLCASSLALGSGELFFGEGSRLTVL.

V usage is TRBV5-5 and J usage is TRBJ2-1, with 10 bases identical to TRBD1. The germline CDR1 and CDR2 sequences are SGHKS and YYEKEE (reference sequence). The V gene end was trimmed by 3 bases and the J gene end by 1 base; junction bases not matched to a gene: 1. The CDR3 loop spans 15 amino acids. The CDR3 DNA reads TGTGCCAGCAGCTGGGGACAGGGGTCCTACAATGAGCAGTTCTTC. It codes for CASSWGQGSYNEQFF.

This clonotype was seen more than once but under ten times. The V gene is TRBV12-3 or TRBV12-4, the J gene TRBJ2-1, with TRBD2 matching over 8 bases. The CDR3 totals 15 residues. V was pared by 6 bases and J by 8 bases, with 12 bases of the junction left unmatched. The DNA of the CDR3 is TGTGCCAGCAGCTGGGGTAGCGGGGCGATGGATGAGCAGTTCTTC. It yields the protein CASSWGSGAMDEQFF.

The chain is built from TRBV27 and TRBJ2-7; perhaps TRBD2 as D (5 bases). Trimming stripped 0 bases from V and 7 bases from J, with 7 bases between. This CDR3 contains 12 residues. Germline V CDR1 and CDR2: MNHEY, SMNVEV (reference sequence). The CDR3 sequence: CASSLSRDEQYV. The CDR3 DNA reads TGTGCCAGCAGTTTATCGAGGGATGAGCAGTACGTC.

The gene calls are TRBV9 and TRBJ2-7; 10 nucleotides align to TRBD1. The CDR3 sequence is 12 residues long. Germline V gives CDR1 SGDLS, CDR2 YYNGEE. V trimming: 10 bases; J trimming: 7 bases; junction bases outside the gene matches: 8. CDR3 loop: CAGQKGQGEQYF. The DNA of the CDR3 is TGTGCCGGCCAAAAGGGACAGGGGGAGCAGTACTTC.

The chain uses TRBV5-1 and TRBJ2-7; TRBD1 is a possible D gene (6 bases). V lost 6 bases and J lost 2, with 15 bases in between. The CDR3 sequence is 14 residues long. Germline V gene data show CDR1 as SGHRS and CDR2 as YFSETQ. CDR3 amino acids: CASTLGQTTYEQYF. CDR3 nucleotides: TGCGCCAGCACTCTCGGACAGACCACCTACGAGCAGTACTTC. Full variable domain (rest looked up from reference TRBV5-1 and TRBJ2-7): KAGVTQTPRYLIKTRGQQVTLSCSPISGHRSVSWYQQTPGQGLQFLFEYFSETQRNKGNFPGRFSGRQFSNSRSEMNVSTLELGDSALYLCASTLGQTTYEQYFGPGTRLTVT.

V is TRBV10-1 and J is TRBJ2-2; 10 bases match TRBD2. The CDR3 consists of 16 residues. V lost 5 bases and J lost 1; bases outside the gene matches: 4. Germline V lookup: CDR1 WNHNN, CDR2 SYGVQD (reference sequence). In nucleotides, the CDR3 is TGCGCCAGCAGTTACAGGACTAGCGGGAACACCGGGGAGCTGTTTTTT. Its translation is CASSYRTSGNTGELFF.

The chain joins TRBV3-1 to TRBJ2-3; D is possibly TRBD1 or TRBD2 (5 bases each). With 5 bases removed from V and 2 bases from J, the gap between germline ends came to 14 bases. Germline V CDR1 and CDR2: LGHDT, YNNKEL (reference sequence). The CDR3 runs to 15 residues. DNA for the CDR3: TGTGCCAGCAGCGGGACGATGGATTTCACAGATACGCAGTATTTT. Encoded protein: CASSGTMDFTDTQYF.

V is TRBV7-2 and J is TRBJ2-1, with no clear D. Trimming cost V 3 bases and J 8 bases, with 11 bases left between them. This CDR3 contains 13 residues. Germline CDR1 is SGHTA and CDR2 is FQGNSA. The CDR3 here is CASSFWVGDEQFF. The CDR3 nucleotides read TGTGCCAGCAGCTTTTGGGTAGGCGATGAGCAGTTCTTC. Using reference TRBV7-2 and TRBJ2-1 for the parts outside the CDR3, the full variable domain is GAGVSQSPSNKVTEKGKDVELRCDPISGHTALYWYRQSLGQGLEFLIYFQGNSAPDKSGLPSDRFSAERTGGSVSTLTIQRTQQEDSAVYLCASSFWVGDEQFFGPGTRLTVL.

The V gene is TRBV4-1, the J gene TRBJ1-6, with D maybe TRBD1 (6 bases). The CDR3 consists of 14 residues. Trimming pared 1 base from V and 11 bases from J, leaving 12 bases between. In germline, CDR1 is MGHRA, CDR2 YSYEKL. The CDR3 sequence is CASSQAGGRTPLHF. The CDR3 bases are TGCGCCAGCAGCCAAGCCGGGGGCAGGACACCCCTCCACTTT.

The CDR3 DNA sequence: TGTGCCAGCAGTGGGTCGACAGGGGAGAGCTACACCTTC. It yields the protein CASSGSTGESYTF. The chain combines TRBV6-4 with TRBJ1-2; TRBD1 matches 8 bases. In germline, CDR1 is MRHNA, CDR2 SNTAGT. The trim removed 4 bases at V and 9 bases at J, leaving 7 bases unmatched. The CDR3 has 13 amino acids.

This chain joins TRBV7-3 and TRBJ2-3; 8 nucleotides match TRBD2. Germline-derived CDR1 and CDR2 are SGHTA and FQGTGA. The junction had 9 bases not matched to a gene; V was cut back by 5 bases and J by 2 bases. The CDR3 extends over 16 amino acids. CDR3 DNA sequence: TGTGCCAGCAGCATAGCGGGGCTTGCCGCCACAGATACGCAGTATTTT. It codes for CASSIAGLAATDTQYF.

Remarks on this clonotype: A read error may be the cause here, since a much bigger clone is one base away. This chain connects TRBV28 to TRBJ1-5; D remains unclear. The CDR3 covers 15 residues. Trimming cost V 4 bases and J 3 bases, with 13 bases left between them. Germline V gene lookup returns CDR1 MDHEN and CDR2 SYDVKM. For the CDR3, the DNA is TGTGCCAGCAGTTCAGGAGCGGGGAACAATCAGCCCCAGCATTTT. This encodes CASSSGAGNNQPQHF.

The chain recombines TRBV20-1 with TRBJ2-1, with 11 positions matching TRBD2. J was trimmed by 0 bases and V by 3 bases; bases with no gene match: 4. This CDR3 spans 16 amino acids. Germline lookup yields CDR1 DFQATT and CDR2 SNEGSKA (reference sequence). CDR3 sequence: CSASLAGGRSYNEQFF. The CDR3 DNA sequence: TGCAGTGCTAGCCTAGCGGGGGGCCGCTCCTACAATGAGCAGTTCTTC.

CDR3 in DNA: TGTGCCAGCAGCCGACTGCACGGGGGACCCACCGGGGAGCTGTTTTTT. This encodes CASSRLHGGPTGELFF. The chain joins TRBV7-3 to TRBJ2-2, with D possibly being TRBD2 (6 bases). The V and J ends lost 5 bases and 4 bases respectively, with 17 bases between them. The CDR3 length is 16 residues. Germline V gene lookup returns CDR1 SGHTA and CDR2 FQGTGA. The full variable domain, with the rest looked up from reference TRBV7-3 and TRBJ2-2, is GAGVSQTPSNKVTEKGKYVELRCDPISGHTALYWYRQSLGQGPEFLIYFQGTGAADDSGLPNDRFFAVRPEGSVSTLKIQRTERGDSAVYLCASSRLHGGPTGELFFGEGSRLTVL.

The J gene is TRBJ2-5, the V gene TRBV2, with D possibly matching TRBD2 (6 bases). This CDR3 comprises 12 residues. Germline V CDR1 and CDR2: SNHLY, FYNNEI. V was pared by 9 bases and J by 7 bases, with 15 bases between. The CDR3 sequence is CASQADYGTQYF. The CDR3 bases are TGTGCCAGTCAGGCGGACTACGGGACCCAGTACTTC. Based on the CDR3 plus reference TRBV2 and TRBJ2-5, the full variable domain is EPEVTQTPSHQVTQMGQEVILRCVPISNHLYFYWYRQILGQKVEFLVSFYNNEISEKSEIFDDQFSVERPDGSNFTLKIRSTKLEDSAMYFCASQADYGTQYFGPGTRLLVL.

The chain has TRBV4-1 and TRBJ2-5, with 8 bases lining up with TRBD2. The CDR3 sequence is 17 residues long. The germline CDR1 and CDR2 sequences are MGHRA and YSYEKL. V shed 4 bases and J 6 bases; nucleotides not matched to a gene: 16. The CDR3 DNA is TGCGCCAGCAGCCTACTCCCGGGGGGGCTGGGAATAAAGACCCAGTACTTC. As protein: CASSLLPGGLGIKTQYF.

This rearrangement joins TRBV3-1 to TRBJ2-4; 7 nucleotides agree with TRBD2. V lost 0 bases to trimming and J lost 0 bases; unmatched junction nucleotides: 8. CDR1 is LGHDT and CDR2 is YNNKEL in the germline V gene (reference sequence). The CDR3 totals 18 residues. The CDR3 DNA is TGTGCCAGCAGCCAAGATTTGGCGGGGGAGCTAGCCAAAAACATTCAGTACTTC. Translation gives CASSQDLAGELAKNIQYF.

The genes are TRBV12-5 and TRBJ2-7; 7 nucleotides line up with TRBD1. Germline-derived CDR1 and CDR2 are LGHNT and FRNRAP. The CDR3 runs to 16 residues. The V gene end was trimmed by 0 bases and the J gene end by 1 base; junction bases not matched to a gene: 6. CDR3 sequence reads: CASGLVYGTESYEQYV. Here the CDR3 DNA reads TGTGCTAGTGGTTTGGTATATGGGACAGAGTCCTACGAGCAGTACGTC.

In its sample, this clonotype was seen a few times. This chain joins TRBV29-1 and TRBJ1-4; D might be TRBD1 (5 bases). V dropped 5 bases and J dropped 7 bases, with 8 bases sitting between them. Germline CDR1 SQVTM, CDR2 ANQGSEA. The CDR3 runs 11 residues. The CDR3 loop reads CSVIRGEKLFF. The CDR3 nucleotides are TGCAGCGTTATAAGGGGTGAAAAACTGTTTTTT.

This chain connects TRBV15 to TRBJ2-1; 11 bases are a match to TRBD2. The V gene's germline CDR1 is LNHNV and CDR2 YYDKDF (reference sequence). CDR3 length: 16 residues. V trimming: 1 base; J trimming: 4 bases; junction bases outside the gene matches: 3. This chain's CDR3 is CATSRGLAGRYNEQFF. CDR3 in DNA: TGTGCCACCAGCAGAGGACTAGCGGGGCGATACAATGAGCAGTTCTTC.

The chain employs TRBV23-1 and TRBJ2-3; TRBD1 is a possible D gene (6 bases). TRBV23-1 is designated an ORF whose function remains uncertain. The germline V and J ends were trimmed by 0 bases and 5 bases, with 6 bases remaining between them. The CDR3 loop spans 13 amino acids. This chain's CDR3 is CASSQSGGDTQYF. DNA of the CDR3: TGCGCCAGCAGTCAATCAGGGGGAGATACGCAGTATTTT.

This chain joins TRBV30 and TRBJ2-1, with D perhaps being TRBD1 or TRBD2 (5 bases each). V was cut by 8 bases and J by 0 bases, with 14 bases left in between. CDR3 size: 14 residues. Germline V gene sequence: CDR1 GTSNPN, CDR2 SVGIG (reference sequence). CDR3 amino acids: CAGVQDSSYNEQFF. The CDR3 DNA follows: TGTGCCGGGGTACAGGACTCCTCCTACAATGAGCAGTTCTTC.

In DNA form, the CDR3 reads TGTGCCAGCAGTAATATTAATTCACCCCTCCACTTT. Residues: CASSNINSPLHF. The chain joins TRBV28 to TRBJ1-6; D remains unclear. The V end was cut by 5 bases, the J end by 6 bases, with 5 bases between. The germline V gene encodes CDR1 MDHEN and CDR2 SYDVKM. This CDR3 comprises 12 residues.

This clonotype was counted many times. The chain links TRBV20-1 to TRBJ2-3; D might be TRBD2 (7 bases). This CDR3 contains 17 residues. CDR1 is DFQATT, CDR2 SNEGSKA, per germline (reference sequence). The germline V and J ends were trimmed by 1 base and 2 bases, with 19 bases remaining between them. CDR3 nucleotides: TGCAGTGCTAGAGCTCCCGGGCGGCGGGGGCTCACAGATACGCAGTATTTT. This gives the protein CSARAPGRRGLTDTQYF.

The chain has TRBV5-4 and TRBJ2-3; TRBD2 matches at 10 bases. Germline CDR1 is SGHNT and CDR2 is YYREEE (reference sequence). The CDR3 extends over 13 amino acids. With V trimmed by 10 bases and J by 4 bases, 6 bases remained unmatched. CDR3 amino acids: CAAAGGPSDTQYF. CDR3 DNA sequence: TGTGCCGCAGCGGGGGGGCCTTCAGATACGCAGTATTTT. Supplemented by reference TRBV5-4 and TRBJ2-3, the full variable domain reads ETGVTQSPTHLIKTRGQQVTLRCSSQSGHNTVSWYQQALGQGPQFIFQYYREEENGRGNFPPRFSGLQFPNYSSELNVNALELDDSALYLCAAAGGPSDTQYFGPGTRLTVL.